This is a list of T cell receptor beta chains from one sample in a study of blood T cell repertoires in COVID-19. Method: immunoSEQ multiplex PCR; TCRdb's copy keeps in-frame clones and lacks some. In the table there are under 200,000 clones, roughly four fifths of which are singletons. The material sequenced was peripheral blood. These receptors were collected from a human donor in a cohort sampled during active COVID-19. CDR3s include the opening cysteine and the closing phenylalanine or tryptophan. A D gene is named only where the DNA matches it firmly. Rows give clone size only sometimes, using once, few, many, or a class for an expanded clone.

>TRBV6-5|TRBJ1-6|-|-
TGTGCCAGCAGTTTTAAAACGGGCTCCTATAATTCACCCCTCCACTTT
CASSFKTGSYNSPLHF
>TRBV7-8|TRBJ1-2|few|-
TGTGCCAGCAGCAACCGGGACTATGGCTACACCTTC
CASSNRDYGYTF
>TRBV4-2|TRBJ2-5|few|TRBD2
TGTGCCAGCAGCTCTAAAGGCGGGGGGGCCTCGGAGACCCAGTACTTC
CASSSKGGGASETQYF
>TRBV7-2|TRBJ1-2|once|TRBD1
TGTGCCAGCAGCCAAGGGACAGCCTATGGCTACACCTTC
CASSQGTAYGYTF
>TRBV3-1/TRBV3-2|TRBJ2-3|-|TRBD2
TGTGCCAGCAGCCAAGGTGGCGGGGGAATAAATACGCAGTATTTT
CASSQGGGGINTQYF
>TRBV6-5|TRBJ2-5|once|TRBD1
TGTGCCAGCAGGGACAGGGGGCGGGAGACCCAGTACTTC
CASRDRGRETQYF
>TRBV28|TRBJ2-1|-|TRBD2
TGTGCCAGCAGTTTAGGACTAGTCACCTACAATGAGCAGTTCTTC
CASSLGLVTYNEQFF
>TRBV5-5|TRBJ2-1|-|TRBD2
TGTGCCAGCAGCCAGATAGCGGGAGGGGTCAATGAGCAGTTCTTC
CASSQIAGGVNEQFF
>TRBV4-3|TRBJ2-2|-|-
TGCGCCAGCAGCCAAAGTCGGGAGTCGGGCACCGGGGAGCTGTTTTTT
CASSQSRESGTGELFF
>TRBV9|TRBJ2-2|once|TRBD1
TGTGCCAGCAGCGTATTCGGACAGGGGCTCACCGGGGAGCTGTTTTTT
CASSVFGQGLTGELFF
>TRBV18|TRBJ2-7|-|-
TGTGCCAGCTCTCTCCGACAGGACCTAAGGGAGCAGTACTTC
CASSLRQDLREQYF
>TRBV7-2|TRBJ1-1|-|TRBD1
TGTGCCAGCAGCAAACAGGGACAGGGAGGTACTGAAGCTTTCTTT
CASSKQGQGGTEAFF